This is a list of T cell receptor beta chains from one sample in a study of blood T cell repertoires in COVID-19. Assay used: immunoSEQ multiplex PCR; TCRdb lists only in-frame clones, some missing. The data contain approximately 240,000 clones, approximately 83% of them singletons. The sample was peripheral blood. Receptors originate from a woman aged 25 to 39 who had recovered from COVID-19. CDR3s include the opening cysteine and the closing phenylalanine or tryptophan. Fields, in order: clone size, D gene, J gene, V gene, CDR3 DNA, CDR3 protein. The D gene is left open where the match is weak. Not all rows give a size; the values are once, few, many and, for expanded clones, a class.

-	-	TRBJ2-3	TRBV5-1	TGCGCCAGCACAACGGGGTACACAGATACGCAGTATTTT	CASTTGYTDTQYF
-	-	TRBJ1-5	TRBV30	TGTGCCTGGAGTGTACAGGGCAGGGGCGGCAATCAGCCCCAGCATTTT	CAWSVQGRGGNQPQHF
once	-	TRBJ1-3	TRBV19	TGTGCCAGTAGAACTAGACAGGCCTCCTCTGGAAACACCATATATTTT	CASRTRQASSGNTIYF
-	TRBD1	TRBJ1-1	TRBV7-8	TGTGCCAGCAGCGGAGAGCGACAGGGGAACACTGAAGCTTTCTTT	CASSGERQGNTEAFF
-	-	TRBJ1-5	TRBV7-2	TGTGCCAGCAACCCGGGAGCGGGACTGCCCCAACCCCAGCATTTT	CASNPGAGLPQPQHF
-	-	TRBJ1-4	TRBV5-1	TGCGCCAGCAGCTTGGGAGATCTTGAAAAACTGTTTTTT	CASSLGDLEKLFF
-	-	TRBJ2-5	TRBV10-1	TGCGCCAGCATCAACTCGAGCCACAGGGTTGCCCAGTACTTC	CASINSSHRVAQYF
-	-	TRBJ2-3	TRBV28	TGTGCCAGCAGTTTCCCCCCGGGGGCAGCGGGACTGACAGATACGCAGTATTTT	CASSFPPGAAGLTDTQYF
-	TRBD1	TRBJ2-1	TRBV7-2	TGTGCCAGCAGCTTAGTAGTGGGACAGGGGGTCTACAATGAGCAGTTCTTC	CASSLVVGQGVYNEQFF
-	-	TRBJ2-1	TRBV5-1	TGCGCCAGCAGCTTGCTGGACAGGGAGGGTGAGCAGTTCTTC	CASSLLDREGEQFF
-	TRBD2	TRBJ2-5	TRBV7-2	TGTGCCAGCAGCCGCGGACTAGCGGAAGAGACCCAGTACTTC	CASSRGLAEETQYF
-	TRBD1	TRBJ1-5	TRBV28	TGTGCCAGCAGTTTTCCCAGGGGGCAGGGTCAGCCCCAGCATTTT	CASSFPRGQGQPQHF
-	-	TRBJ1-4	TRBV2	TGTGCCAGCAGTGTGGGGGCCCAGGGGGAAAAACTGTTTTTT	CASSVGAQGEKLFF
-	-	TRBJ2-1	TRBV7-9	TGTGCCAGCAGCACCTGGCGAGGCGTCTCCTACAATGAGCAGTTCTTC	CASSTWRGVSYNEQFF
-	TRBD2	TRBJ2-1	TRBV10-2	TGCGCCAGCAGTAAGAGGGCGGGAGGATACAATGAGCAGTTCTTC	CASSKRAGGYNEQFF
-	-	TRBJ1-5	TRBV19	TGTGCCAGTAGGGAGAGGGATCAGCCCCAGCATTTT	CASRERDQPQHF
-	-	TRBJ1-4	TRBV30	TGTGCCTGGAGCCCCCCGGACAGTCTTAATGAAAAACTGTTTTTT	CAWSPPDSLNEKLFF
once	-	TRBJ2-7	TRBV6-5	TGTGCCAGCAGAGCCCCAGGGGTCTGGTACGAGCAGTACTTC	CASRAPGVWYEQYF
-	TRBD2	TRBJ2-1	TRBV9	TGTGCCAGCAGCGTAGGATTAGCGGGAGGCTCCTACAATGAGCAGTTCTTC	CASSVGLAGGSYNEQFF
-	TRBD1	TRBJ1-2	TRBV5-1	TGCGCCAGCAGCTTGGGCCCCGGGACAGGGGGCCAGGGCTACACCTTC	CASSLGPGTGGQGYTF
-	-	TRBJ2-5	TRBV30	TGTGCCTGGAGTGTAAGGGGGAGATTCGGGACCCAGTACTTC	CAWSVRGRFGTQYF
-	-	TRBJ2-7	TRBV18	TGTGCCAGCTCACCCGGGGGTCACGAGCAGTACTTC	CASSPGGHEQYF
-	TRBD1	TRBJ1-1	TRBV5-6	TGTGCCAGCAGCGACACCGGGACAGGGGGCCTGGTCACTGAAGCTTTCTTT	CASSDTGTGGLVTEAFF
-	TRBD1	TRBJ2-3	TRBV7-3	TGTGCCAGCAGCGAAGACAGGGGTCCGCAGTATTTT	CASSEDRGPQYF
-	-	TRBJ2-1	TRBV6-5	TGTGCCAGCATGCGGCCCGCTCCCCTCTACAATGAGCAGTTCTTC	CASMRPAPLYNEQFF
-	TRBD2	TRBJ2-7	TRBV10-3	TGTGCCATCACCGCTTTTGGCGGGAGCTCCTACGAGCAGTACTTC	CAITAFGGSSYEQYF
-	TRBD2	TRBJ2-3	TRBV20-1	TGCAGTGCTAGTCCCTTGGGCGGGAGGGCGGCAGATACGCAGTATTTT	CSASPLGGRAADTQYF
-	TRBD2	TRBJ2-1	TRBV9	TGTGCCAGCAGCGTATCAGGAGCGGGAGGGTATAATTACAATGAGCAGTTCTTC	CASSVSGAGGYNYNEQFF
few	-	TRBJ2-7	TRBV6-5	TGTGCCGCCTTTGATCGGGGAGGTGGGTCCTACGAGCAGTACTTC	CAAFDRGGGSYEQYF
-	-	TRBJ2-7	TRBV4-1	TGCGCCAGCAGCCAAGATGTAGTACTCCCCTACGAGCAGTACTTC	CASSQDVVLPYEQYF
-	-	TRBJ2-7	TRBV5-1	TGCGCCAGCAGCTTTCTCCAGGGGAAGGGCTACGAGCAGTACTTC	CASSFLQGKGYEQYF
-	TRBD1	TRBJ2-2	TRBV7-2	TGTGCCAGCAGCTTACACAGGGGGCACACCGGGGAGCTGTTTTTT	CASSLHRGHTGELFF
-	TRBD1	TRBJ1-2	TRBV5-5	TGTGCCAGCAGCTTGGCCCTCACAGGGGGCTTCAACTATGGCTACACCTTC	CASSLALTGGFNYGYTF
-	-	TRBJ1-2	TRBV11-2	TGTGCCAGCAGCTTAGATTGTATTTGCAAGGGGTTACCTAACTATGGCTACACCTTC	CASSLDCICKGLPNYGYTF
-	-	TRBJ2-7	TRBV28	TGTGCCAGCAGTTTGGTGGCGGGAATCTCCTACGAGCAGTACTTC	CASSLVAGISYEQYF
-	-	TRBJ1-6	TRBV6-5	TGTGCCAGCAGTTACTCCACTAACAGGCTTGGTTCACCCCTCCACTTT	CASSYSTNRLGSPLHF
-	-	TRBJ1-2	TRBV6-5	TGTGCCAGCAGTCCTATAGAGGAGGGAGGTGGCTACACCTTC	CASSPIEEGGGYTF
-	-	TRBJ1-3	TRBV30	TGTGCCTGGAGTCTGCGGGGGCAAGGAAACACCATATATTTT	CAWSLRGQGNTIYF
-	-	TRBJ1-1	TRBV5-1	TGCGCCAGCAGACGGGGGGCGCTTAGGGACACTGAAGCTTTCTTT	CASRRGALRDTEAFF
-	TRBD2	TRBJ2-1	TRBV24-1	TGTGCCACCAGTGACCCAGGGACTAGCGGGAGGAGCTATGAGCAGTTCTTC	CATSDPGTSGRSYEQFF